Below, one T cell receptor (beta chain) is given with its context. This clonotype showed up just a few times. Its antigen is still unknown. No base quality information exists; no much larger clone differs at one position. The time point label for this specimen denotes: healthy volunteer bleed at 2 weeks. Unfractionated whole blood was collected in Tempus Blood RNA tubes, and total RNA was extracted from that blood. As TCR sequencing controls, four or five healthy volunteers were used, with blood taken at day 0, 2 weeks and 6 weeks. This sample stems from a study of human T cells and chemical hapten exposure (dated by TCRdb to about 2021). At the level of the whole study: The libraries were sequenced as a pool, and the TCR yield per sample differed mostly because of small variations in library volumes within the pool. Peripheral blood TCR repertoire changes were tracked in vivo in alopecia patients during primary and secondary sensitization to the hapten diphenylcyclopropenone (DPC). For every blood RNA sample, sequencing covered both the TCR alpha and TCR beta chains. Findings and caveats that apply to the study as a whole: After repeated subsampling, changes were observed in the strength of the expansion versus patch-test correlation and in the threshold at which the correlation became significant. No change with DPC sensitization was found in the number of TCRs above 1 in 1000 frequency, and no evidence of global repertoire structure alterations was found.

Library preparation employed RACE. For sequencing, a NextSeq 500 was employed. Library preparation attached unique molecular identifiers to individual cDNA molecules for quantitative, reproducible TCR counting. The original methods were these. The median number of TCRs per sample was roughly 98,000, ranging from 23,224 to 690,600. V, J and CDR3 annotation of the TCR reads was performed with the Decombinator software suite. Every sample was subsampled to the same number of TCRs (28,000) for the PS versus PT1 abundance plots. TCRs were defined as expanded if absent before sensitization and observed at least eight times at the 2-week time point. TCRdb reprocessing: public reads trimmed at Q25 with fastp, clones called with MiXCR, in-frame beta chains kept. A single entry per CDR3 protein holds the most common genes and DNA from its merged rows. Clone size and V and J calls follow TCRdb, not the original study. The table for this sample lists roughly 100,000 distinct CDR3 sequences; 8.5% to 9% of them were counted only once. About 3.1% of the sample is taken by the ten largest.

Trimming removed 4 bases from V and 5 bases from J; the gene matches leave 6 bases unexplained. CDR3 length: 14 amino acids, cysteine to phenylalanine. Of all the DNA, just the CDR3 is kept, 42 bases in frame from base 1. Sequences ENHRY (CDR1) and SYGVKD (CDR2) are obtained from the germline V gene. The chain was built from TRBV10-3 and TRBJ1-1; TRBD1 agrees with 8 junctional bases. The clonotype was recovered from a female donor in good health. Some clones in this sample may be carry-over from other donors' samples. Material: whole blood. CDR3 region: CAISGGQGTTEAFF. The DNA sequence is TGTGCCATCAGTGGAGGACAGGGAACAACTGAAGCTTTCTTT.